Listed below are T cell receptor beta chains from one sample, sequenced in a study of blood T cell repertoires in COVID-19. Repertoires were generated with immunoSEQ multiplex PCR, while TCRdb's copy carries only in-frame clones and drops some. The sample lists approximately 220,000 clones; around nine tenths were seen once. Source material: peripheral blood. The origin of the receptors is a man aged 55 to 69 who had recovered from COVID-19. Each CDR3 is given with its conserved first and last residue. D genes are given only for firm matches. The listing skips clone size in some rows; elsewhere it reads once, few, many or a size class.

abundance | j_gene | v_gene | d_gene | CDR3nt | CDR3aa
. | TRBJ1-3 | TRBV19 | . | TGTGCCAGTAGTCCACTACAGGTTTTTAGCTCTGGAAACACCATATATTTT | CASSPLQVFSSGNTIYF
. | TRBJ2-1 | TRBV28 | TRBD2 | TGTGCCAGCAGTGGAGGGACTAGCGGGACGGATGAGCAGTTCTTC | CASSGGTSGTDEQFF
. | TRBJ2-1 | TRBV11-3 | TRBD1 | TGTGCCAGCAGCCCGACCGGGACAGTCTACAATGAGCAGTTCTTC | CASSPTGTVYNEQFF
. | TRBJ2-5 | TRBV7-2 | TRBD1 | TGTGCCAGCAGCTTAGTCGGGACAGTAAAACAAGAGACCCAGTACTTC | CASSLVGTVKQETQYF
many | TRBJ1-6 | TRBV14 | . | TGTGCCAGCAGCCAAGATAGACAGAGAAATTCACCCCTCCACTTT | CASSQDRQRNSPLHF
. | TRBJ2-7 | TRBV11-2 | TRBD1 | TGTGCCAGCAGCTCACCCGGGCGGGGGACAGGGACCTACGAGCAGTACTTC | CASSSPGRGTGTYEQYF
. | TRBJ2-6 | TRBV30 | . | TGTGCCTGGAGAACACCCGATGTTTTCGACGTCCTGACTTTC | CAWRTPDVFDVLTF
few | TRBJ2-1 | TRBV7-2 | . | TGTGCCAGCAGCCAAAGCCAGGATACCTACAATGAGCAGTTCTTC | CASSQSQDTYNEQFF
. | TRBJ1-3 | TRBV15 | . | TGTGCCAGCAAGGAACAGGGAAGCTCTGGAAACACCATATATTTT | CASKEQGSSGNTIYF
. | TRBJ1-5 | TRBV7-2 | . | TGTGCCAGCAGCTTAGTTGAGGGAAATCAGCCCCAGCATTTT | CASSLVEGNQPQHF
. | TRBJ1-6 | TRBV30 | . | TGTGCCTGGAGTTGGGGGCAGGGCTCACCCCTCCACTTT | CAWSWGQGSPLHF
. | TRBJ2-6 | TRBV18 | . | TGTGCCAGCTCACCTAATGGACCGGGGGTCTTCTCTGGGGCCAACGTCCTGACTTTC | CASSPNGPGVFSGANVLTF
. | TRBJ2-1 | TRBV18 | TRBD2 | TGTGCCAGCTCGGCGGTAGCGGGGAGCTCCTACAATGAGCAGTTCTTC | CASSAVAGSSYNEQFF
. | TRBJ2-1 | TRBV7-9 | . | TGTGCCAGCAGCTTCCCGGGAAGAGGGTACAATGAGCAGTTCTTC | CASSFPGRGYNEQFF
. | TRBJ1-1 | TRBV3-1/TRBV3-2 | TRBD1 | TGTGCCAGCAGCTTCGGGACAGGGACTTCACGAGCTTTCTTT | CASSFGTGTSRAFF
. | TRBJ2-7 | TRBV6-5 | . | TGTGCCACCCGCCGGGACTCCTACGAGCAGTACTTC | CATRRDSYEQYF
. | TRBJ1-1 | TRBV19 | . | TGTGCCAGTAGTATCCAGCAGAGAGGCACTGAAGCTTTCTTT | CASSIQQRGTEAFF
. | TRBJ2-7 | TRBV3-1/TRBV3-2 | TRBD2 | TGTGCCAGCAGCCAAGTACCGGGAGGGCCCCACGAGCAGTACTTC | CASSQVPGGPHEQYF
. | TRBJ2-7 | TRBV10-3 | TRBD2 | TGTGCCATCAGTGACCCCGGGACTAGAGGGATTTACGAGCAGTACTTC | CAISDPGTRGIYEQYF
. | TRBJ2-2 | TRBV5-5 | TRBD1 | TGTGCCAGCAGCTTCTCTTACAGGGGCACCGGGGAGCTGTTTTTT | CASSFSYRGTGELFF
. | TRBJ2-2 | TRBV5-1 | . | TGCGCCAGCAGCTTGCGCTGGCGAGGCGGGGAGCTGTTTTTT | CASSLRWRGGELFF
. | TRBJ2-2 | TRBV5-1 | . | TGCGCCAGCAGCTTGGCCGGCCTAGCATCCGGGGAGCTGTTTTTT | CASSLAGLASGELFF
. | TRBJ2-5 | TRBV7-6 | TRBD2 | TGTGCCAGCAGCTTAGAAGTAGCGGGGGGCTATGAGACCCAGTACTTC | CASSLEVAGGYETQYF
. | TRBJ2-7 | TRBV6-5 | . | TGTGCTACAGCAGGCGAAGGCGAGCAGTACTTC | CATAGEGEQYF
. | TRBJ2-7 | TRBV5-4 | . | TGTGCCAGCAGCCCGGGGGGCTTGGGGGAGCAGTACTTC | CASSPGGLGEQYF
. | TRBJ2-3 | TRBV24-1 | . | TGTGCCACCAGTGATGGGCGCAGGGATCGGGCCACAGATACGCAGTATTTT | CATSDGRRDRATDTQYF
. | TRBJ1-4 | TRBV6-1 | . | TGTGCCAGCAGTGATAGTACAGGCGGGAGTGAAAAACTGTTTTTT | CASSDSTGGSEKLFF
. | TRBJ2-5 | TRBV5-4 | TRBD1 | TGTGCCAGCAGCTCGGGACAGATCCAAGAGACCCAGTACTTC | CASSSGQIQETQYF
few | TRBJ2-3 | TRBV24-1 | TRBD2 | TGTGCCACCGGGGTAGCGGGAGTAGATACGCAGTATTTT | CATGVAGVDTQYF
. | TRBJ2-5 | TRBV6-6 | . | TGTGCCAGCAGTCCCAGGGGTCGGGAGACCCAGTACTTC | CASSPRGRETQYF
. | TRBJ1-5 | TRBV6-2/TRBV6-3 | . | TGTGCCAGCAGTTTACCTAGGCGACAGAATCAGCCCCAGCATTTT | CASSLPRRQNQPQHF
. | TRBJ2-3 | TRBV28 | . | TGTGCCAGCAGTTCCGACAGTCGGCCCGCAGATACGCAGTATTTT | CASSSDSRPADTQYF
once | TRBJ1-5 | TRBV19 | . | TGTGCCAGTAGTATGGAGCGGGGTCAGCCCCAGCATTTT | CASSMERGQPQHF
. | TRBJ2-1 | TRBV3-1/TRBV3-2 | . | TGTGCCAGCAGCCCCCGACTAGACGGTCCCAATGAGCAGTTCTTC | CASSPRLDGPNEQFF
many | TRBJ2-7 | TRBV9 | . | TGTGCCAGCAGCGTAGATGTTAGTCCTCTCTACGAGCAGTACTTC | CASSVDVSPLYEQYF
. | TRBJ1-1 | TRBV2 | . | TGTGCCAGCGGAAGACAGAAGAACACTGAAGCTTTCTTT | CASGRQKNTEAFF
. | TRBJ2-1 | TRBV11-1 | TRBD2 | TGTGCCAGCAGCATACCTCTAGCGGCCTCCTACAATGAGCAGTTCTTC | CASSIPLAASYNEQFF
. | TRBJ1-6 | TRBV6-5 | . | TGTGCCAGCAGTTACTCGGCGGGACCCCTCCACTTT | CASSYSAGPLHF
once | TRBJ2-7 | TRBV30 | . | TGTGCCTGGAGTGTGGGCGGAAGGGGTACCTACGAGCAGTACTTC | CAWSVGGRGTYEQYF
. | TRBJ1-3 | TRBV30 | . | TGTGCCTGGAGTGTACTCGGGGGGCCCTCTGGAAACACCATATATTTT | CAWSVLGGPSGNTIYF
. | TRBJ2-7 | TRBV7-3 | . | TGTGCCAGCAGCTTCGGGGTTAACTACGAGCAGTACTTC | CASSFGVNYEQYF
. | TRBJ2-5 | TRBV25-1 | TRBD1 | TGTGCCAGCAGTGATCGGACAGGGGGAGAGACCCAGTACTTC | CASSDRTGGETQYF
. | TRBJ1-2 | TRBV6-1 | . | TGTGCCAGCAGTGAAAAAGCCGACACCTATGGCTACACCTTC | CASSEKADTYGYTF
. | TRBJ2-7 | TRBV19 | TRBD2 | TGTGCCAGTAGTATCTCTCCCCTAGCGGGAGGGCGGGAGCAGTACTTC | CASSISPLAGGREQYF
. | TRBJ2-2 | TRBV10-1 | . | TGCGCCAGCAGTGCAAACACCGGGGAGCTGTTTTTT | CASSANTGELFF
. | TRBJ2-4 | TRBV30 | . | TGTGCCTGGATAGGACTAGCCAAAAACATTCAGTACTTC | CAWIGLAKNIQYF
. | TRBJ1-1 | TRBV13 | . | TGTGCCAGCACTTTAGGGAGATGGTCGGCTGAAGCTTTCTTT | CASTLGRWSAEAFF
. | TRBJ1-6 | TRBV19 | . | TGTGCCAGTACACCTCAGGTCTCCTATAATTCACCCCTCCACTTT | CASTPQVSYNSPLHF
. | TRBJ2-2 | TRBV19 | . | TGTGCCAGTAGCCCTTCCGGGGCGAACACCGGGGAGCTGTTTTTT | CASSPSGANTGELFF
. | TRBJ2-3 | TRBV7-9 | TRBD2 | TGTGCCAGCAGCTTCGCGGGGGAAGATACGCAGTATTTT | CASSFAGEDTQYF
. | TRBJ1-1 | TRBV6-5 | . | TGTGCCAGCAGACAGGGTAACACTGAAGCTTTCTTT | CASRQGNTEAFF
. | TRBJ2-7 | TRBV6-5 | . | TGTGCCAGCAGGCCCTCTTCGGCGGGACCGGGCGAGCAGTACTTC | CASRPSSAGPGEQYF
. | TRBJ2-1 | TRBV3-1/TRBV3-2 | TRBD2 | TGTGCCAGCAGCTTAACTAGCGGGGGAATCAATGAGCAGTTCTTC | CASSLTSGGINEQFF